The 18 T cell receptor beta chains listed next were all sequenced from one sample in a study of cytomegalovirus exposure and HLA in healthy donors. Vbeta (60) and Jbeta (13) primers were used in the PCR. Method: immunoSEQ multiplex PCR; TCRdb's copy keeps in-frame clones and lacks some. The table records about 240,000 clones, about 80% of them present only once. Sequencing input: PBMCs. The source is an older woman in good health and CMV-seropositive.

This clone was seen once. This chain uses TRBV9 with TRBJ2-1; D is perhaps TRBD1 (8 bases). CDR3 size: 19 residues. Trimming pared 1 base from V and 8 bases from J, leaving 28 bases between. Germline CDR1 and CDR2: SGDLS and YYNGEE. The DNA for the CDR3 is TGTGCCAGCAGCGTACCTCAACAGGGGGGGTCACCAAACCGGCATGAGCAGTTCTTC. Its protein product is CASSVPQQGGSPNRHEQFF.

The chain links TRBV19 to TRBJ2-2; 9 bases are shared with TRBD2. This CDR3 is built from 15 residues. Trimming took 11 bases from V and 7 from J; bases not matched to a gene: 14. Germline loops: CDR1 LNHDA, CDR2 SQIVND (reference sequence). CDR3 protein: CASSPQGLAVGELFF. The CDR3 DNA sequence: TGTGCCTCCTCCCCACAGGGACTAGCTGTCGGGGAGCTGTTTTTT.

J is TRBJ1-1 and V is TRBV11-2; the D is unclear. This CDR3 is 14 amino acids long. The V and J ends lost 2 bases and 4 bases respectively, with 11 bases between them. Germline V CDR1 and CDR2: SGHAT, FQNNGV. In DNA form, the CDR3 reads TGTGCCAGCAGCTTATTGGCCAGATCCACTGAAGCTTTCTTT. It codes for CASSLLARSTEAFF.

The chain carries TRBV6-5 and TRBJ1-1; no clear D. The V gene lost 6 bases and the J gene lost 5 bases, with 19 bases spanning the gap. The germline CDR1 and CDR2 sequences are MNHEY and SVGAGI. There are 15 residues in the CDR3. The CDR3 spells CASSLSHMPSTEAFF. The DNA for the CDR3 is TGTGCCAGCAGCCTTTCACACATGCCCTCGACTGAAGCTTTCTTT.

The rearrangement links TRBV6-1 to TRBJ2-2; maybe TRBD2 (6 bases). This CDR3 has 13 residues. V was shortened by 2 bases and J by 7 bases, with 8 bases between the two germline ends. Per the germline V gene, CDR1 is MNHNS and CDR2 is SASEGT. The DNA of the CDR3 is TGTGCCAGCAGTGAAATCGGGAGCGGGGAGCTGTTTTTT. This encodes CASSEIGSGELFF.

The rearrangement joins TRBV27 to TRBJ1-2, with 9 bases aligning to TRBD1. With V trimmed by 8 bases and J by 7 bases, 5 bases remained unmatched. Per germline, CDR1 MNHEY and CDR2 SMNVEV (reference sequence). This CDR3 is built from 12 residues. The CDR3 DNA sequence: TGTGCCAGCCGGACAGGGGTAGGTGGCTACACCTTC. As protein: CASRTGVGGYTF.

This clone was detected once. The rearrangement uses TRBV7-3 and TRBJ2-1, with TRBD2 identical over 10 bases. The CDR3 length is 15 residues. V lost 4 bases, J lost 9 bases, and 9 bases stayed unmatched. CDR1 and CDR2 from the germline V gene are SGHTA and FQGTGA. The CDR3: CASSYLSGRPGEQFF. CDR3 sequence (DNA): TGTGCCAGCAGCTACCTTAGCGGGAGGCCGGGTGAGCAGTTCTTC.

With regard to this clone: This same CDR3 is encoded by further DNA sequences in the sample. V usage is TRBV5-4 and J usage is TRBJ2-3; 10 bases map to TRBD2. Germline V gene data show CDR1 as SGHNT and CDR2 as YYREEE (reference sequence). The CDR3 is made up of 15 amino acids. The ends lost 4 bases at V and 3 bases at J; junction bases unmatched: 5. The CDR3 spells CASSRAGGLTDTQYF. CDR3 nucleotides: TGTGCCAGCAGCCGAGCGGGAGGGTTGACAGATACGCAGTATTTT.

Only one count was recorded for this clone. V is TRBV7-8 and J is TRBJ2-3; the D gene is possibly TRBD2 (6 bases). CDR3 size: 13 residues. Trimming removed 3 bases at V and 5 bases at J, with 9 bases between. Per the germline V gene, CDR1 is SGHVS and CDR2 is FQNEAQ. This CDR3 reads CASSLGGLDTQYF. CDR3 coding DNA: TGTGCCAGCAGCTTGGGGGGACTAGATACGCAGTATTTT.

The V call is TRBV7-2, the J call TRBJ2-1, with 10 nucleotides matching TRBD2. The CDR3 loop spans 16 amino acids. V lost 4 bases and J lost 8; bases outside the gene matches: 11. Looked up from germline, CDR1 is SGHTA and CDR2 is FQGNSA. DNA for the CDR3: TGTACCAGCAGCTCTAGCGGCCTAGCGGGAGTCGATGAGCAGTTCTTC. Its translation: CTSSSSGLAGVDEQFF. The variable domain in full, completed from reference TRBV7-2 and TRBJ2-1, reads GAGVSQSPSNKVTEKGKDVELRCDPISGHTALYWYRQSLGQGLEFLIYFQGNSAPDKSGLPSDRFSAERTGGSVSTLTIQRTQQEDSAVYLCTSSSSGLAGVDEQFFGPGTRLTVL.

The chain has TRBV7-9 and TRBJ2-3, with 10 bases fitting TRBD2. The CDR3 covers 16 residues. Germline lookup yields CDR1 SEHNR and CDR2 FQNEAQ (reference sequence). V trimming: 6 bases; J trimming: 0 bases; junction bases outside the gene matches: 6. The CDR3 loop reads CASSRTSGLSTDTQYF. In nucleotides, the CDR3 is TGTGCCAGCAGTCGGACTAGCGGACTTAGCACAGATACGCAGTATTTT.

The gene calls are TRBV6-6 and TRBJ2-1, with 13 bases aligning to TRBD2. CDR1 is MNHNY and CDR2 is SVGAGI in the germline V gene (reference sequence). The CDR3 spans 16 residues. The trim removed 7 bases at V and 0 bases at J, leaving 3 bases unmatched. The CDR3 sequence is CASKWTSGSSYNEQFF. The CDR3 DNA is TGTGCCAGCAAATGGACTAGCGGGAGCTCCTACAATGAGCAGTTCTTC.

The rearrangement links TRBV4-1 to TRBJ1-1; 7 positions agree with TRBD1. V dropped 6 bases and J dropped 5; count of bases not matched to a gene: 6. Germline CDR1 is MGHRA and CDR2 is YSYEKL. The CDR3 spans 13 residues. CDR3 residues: CASRRDRATEAFF. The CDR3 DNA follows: TGCGCCAGCAGGCGGGACAGAGCTACTGAAGCTTTCTTT.

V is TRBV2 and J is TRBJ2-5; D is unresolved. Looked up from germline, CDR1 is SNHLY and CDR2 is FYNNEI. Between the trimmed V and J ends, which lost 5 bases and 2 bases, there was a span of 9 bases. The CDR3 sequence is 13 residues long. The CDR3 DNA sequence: TGTGCCAGCAGTCGCTCGGGTCAAGAGACCCAGTACTTC. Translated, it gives CASSRSGQETQYF. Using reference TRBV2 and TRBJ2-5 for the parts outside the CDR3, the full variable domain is EPEVTQTPSHQVTQMGQEVILRCVPISNHLYFYWYRQILGQKVEFLVSFYNNEISEKSEIFDDQFSVERPDGSNFTLKIRSTKLEDSAMYFCASSRSGQETQYFGPGTRLLVL.

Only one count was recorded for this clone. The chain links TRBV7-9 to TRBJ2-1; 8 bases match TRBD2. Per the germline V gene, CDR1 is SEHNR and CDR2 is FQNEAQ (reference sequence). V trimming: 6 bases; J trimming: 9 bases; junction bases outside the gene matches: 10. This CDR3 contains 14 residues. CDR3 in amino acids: CASRDSGTGGEQFF. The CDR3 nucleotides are TGTGCCAGCAGGGATAGCGGGACGGGGGGTGAGCAGTTCTTC.

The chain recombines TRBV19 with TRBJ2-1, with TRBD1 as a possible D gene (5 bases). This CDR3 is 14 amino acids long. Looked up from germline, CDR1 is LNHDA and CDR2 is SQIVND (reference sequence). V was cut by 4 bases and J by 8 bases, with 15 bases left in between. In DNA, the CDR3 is TGTGCCAGTAGTAGCCAGAGATGGGGCCATGAGCAGTTCTTC. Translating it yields CASSSQRWGHEQFF.

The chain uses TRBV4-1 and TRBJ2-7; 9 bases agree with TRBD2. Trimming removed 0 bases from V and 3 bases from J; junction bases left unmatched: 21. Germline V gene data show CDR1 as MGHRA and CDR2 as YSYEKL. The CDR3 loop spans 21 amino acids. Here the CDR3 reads CASSQDHSQKSSGGKNYEQYF. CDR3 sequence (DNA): TGCGCCAGCAGCCAAGATCATTCCCAAAAAAGTAGCGGGGGTAAGAACTACGAGCAGTACTTC.

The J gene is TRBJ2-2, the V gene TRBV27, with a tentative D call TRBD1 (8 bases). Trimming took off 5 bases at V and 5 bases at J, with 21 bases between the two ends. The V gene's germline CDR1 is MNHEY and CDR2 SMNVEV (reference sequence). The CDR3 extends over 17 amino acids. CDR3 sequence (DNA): TGTGCCAGCAGTGAAGCTCGCAGGGGGCGGGAGACCGGGGAGCTGTTTTTT. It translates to CASSEARRGRETGELFF.